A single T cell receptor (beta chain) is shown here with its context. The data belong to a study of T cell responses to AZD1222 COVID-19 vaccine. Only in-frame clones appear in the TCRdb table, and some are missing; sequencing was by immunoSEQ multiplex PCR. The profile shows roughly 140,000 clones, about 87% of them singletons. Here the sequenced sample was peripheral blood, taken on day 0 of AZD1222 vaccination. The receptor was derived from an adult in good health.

CDR3 sequence: CASGVTGGGQPQHF. In DNA, the CDR3 is TGTGCTAGTGGTGTGACAGGCGGGGGTCAGCCCCAGCATTTT. This chain connects TRBV12-5 to TRBJ1-5; D is perhaps TRBD1 (6 bases). Between the trimmed V and J ends, which lost 5 bases and 6 bases, there was a span of 14 bases. Germline CDR1 reads LGHNT; CDR2 reads FRNRAP. The CDR3 has 14 residues.